By share, the clone carrying this T cell receptor beta chain counts as large. The target antigen is unknown. The V end was cut by 3 bases, the J end by 7 bases, with 12 bases between. The CDR3 sequence is 13 residues long. TRBV12-4/TRBJ1-2 clonotypes were amplified with adaptor-ligated barcode primers. Using its own MiXCR run on the multiplex PCR reads, TCRdb lists one record per CDR3 protein. Seen here are 150 to 200 distinct CDR3 sequences, 10% observed once, and the top ten hold roughly a fifth. Study-wide findings and caveats: Naive CD4+ cells shared around an eighth of tumor Treg sequences.

Treg sorting used a CD4+CD25+CD127-/low gate. V is TRBV12-3 or TRBV12-4 and J is TRBJ1-2, with a possible D match to TRBD1 (5 bases). Input material: Tregs sorted from blood. This sequence was found in a female donor with breast cancer. CDR3 sequence reads: CASSLAQGGGYTF. The CDR3 DNA follows: TGTGCCAGCAGTTTGGCTCAGGGAGGTGGCTACACCTTC.